The 27 T cell receptor beta chains reported below all come from one sample, sequenced in a study of blood T cell repertoires in COVID-19. Assay: immunoSEQ multiplex PCR; the TCRdb copy retains only in-frame clones and omits some. The repertoire has about half a million clones, 80% to 90% of them found once; the top ten carry 0.75% to 0.9%. Sequencing was performed on peripheral blood. All receptors come from a man between 18 and 29 years old with COVID-19, enrolled during active disease.

The chain joins TRBV5-4 to TRBJ2-3; 9 bases fit TRBD1. V was clipped by 3 bases and J by 2 bases; unmatched bases: 4. CDR1 SGHNT and CDR2 YYREEE come from the germline V gene (reference sequence). The CDR3 spans 15 residues. The CDR3 region is CASSSGQGNTDTQYF. DNA of the CDR3: TGTGCCAGCAGCTCGGGACAGGGTAACACAGATACGCAGTATTTT.

V usage is TRBV29-1 and J usage is TRBJ2-7, with D uncertain. V shed 0 bases and J shed 5 bases, with 17 bases lying between them. There are 15 residues in the CDR3. Germline lookup yields CDR1 SQVTM and CDR2 ANQGSEA. The CDR3 DNA reads as TGCAGCGTTGAAGACAGCTGGGCTTCCAGAAACGAGCAGTACTTC. Protein: CSVEDSWASRNEQYF.

The V call is TRBV19, the J call TRBJ1-5, with TRBD1 matching 7 bases. In germline, CDR1 is LNHDA, CDR2 SQIVND (reference sequence). The CDR3 length is 15 residues. V shed 3 bases and J 4 bases; nucleotides not matched to a gene: 6. The CDR3 loop is CASSIQGVINQPQHF. For the CDR3, the DNA is TGTGCCAGTAGTATCCAGGGGGTAATTAATCAGCCCCAGCATTTT.

The chain recombines TRBV18 with TRBJ2-7, with a tentative D call TRBD2 (5 bases). The CDR3 extends over 14 amino acids. V lost 3 bases, J lost 3 bases, and 12 bases lay in between. Germline CDR1 reads KGHSH; CDR2 reads LQKENI. The CDR3 DNA follows: TGTGCCAGCTCACCGGTCGGCACTAGCTACGAGCAGTACTTC. It codes for CASSPVGTSYEQYF.

The chain links TRBV7-2 to TRBJ2-7; D is perhaps TRBD1 (6 bases). Looked up from germline, CDR1 is SGHTA and CDR2 is FQGNSA. V lost 2 bases and J 4 bases, leaving 12 bases between the germline ends. The CDR3 contains 14 residues. DNA for the CDR3: TGTGCCAGCAGCTTAACTTTCAGGGGTTACGAGCAGTACTTC. Translated, it gives CASSLTFRGYEQYF.

This chain links TRBV3-1 (or the pseudogene TRBV3-2) with TRBJ2-5; TRBD2 matches at 10 bases. Trimming took 5 bases from V and 3 from J; bases not matched to a gene: 6. Germline V lookup: CDR1 LGHDT, CDR2 YNNKEL (reference sequence). The CDR3 covers 15 residues. For the CDR3, the DNA is TGTGCCAGCAGCGCTCCCGGGACTAGCGAAGAGACCCAGTACTTC. Protein product: CASSAPGTSEETQYF.

The chain links TRBV3-1 (or the pseudogene TRBV3-2) to TRBJ2-3; 8 bases are a match to TRBD2. Trimming took 0 bases from V and 0 from J; bases not matched to a gene: 11. CDR1 is LGHDT, CDR2 YNNKEL, per germline (reference sequence). The CDR3 length is 19 residues. The chain's CDR3 is CASSQDLSGRIKSTDTQYF. CDR3 nucleotide sequence: TGTGCCAGCAGCCAAGATTTGAGCGGGAGAATAAAGAGCACAGATACGCAGTATTTT.

The chain employs TRBV30 and TRBJ2-7; TRBD2 matches at 11 bases. CDR1 is GTSNPN and CDR2 is SVGIG in the germline V gene (reference sequence). V shed 0 bases and J 3 bases; nucleotides not matched to a gene: 7. The CDR3 has 16 residues. The CDR3 coding sequence is TGTGCCTGGAGTGTTTGGCTAGCGGGAGGAAACTACGAGCAGTACTTC. Translation gives CAWSVWLAGGNYEQYF.

This clone was recorded a few times. The J gene is TRBJ1-1, the V gene TRBV6-5; D uncertain. V was trimmed by 7 bases and J by 5 bases, leaving 14 bases between them. The germline CDR1 and CDR2 sequences are MNHEY and SVGAGI. This CDR3 has 13 residues. In nucleotides, the CDR3 is TGTGCCAGCACGGAGATTGCTTTAACTGAAGCTTTCTTT. This translates into CASTEIALTEAFF.

In its sample, this clone was seen a few times. The V gene is TRBV6-1, the J gene TRBJ2-3; 10 bases line up with TRBD1. In germline, CDR1 is MNHNS, CDR2 SASEGT. V was pared by 3 bases and J by 4 bases, with 1 base of the junction left unmatched. The CDR3 sequence is 14 residues long. CDR3: CASSDGQGADTQYF. The CDR3 bases are TGTGCCAGCAGTGATGGACAGGGGGCAGATACGCAGTATTTT.

The chain employs TRBV5-1 and TRBJ2-2; perhaps TRBD2 as D (6 bases). The CDR3 spans 16 residues. Trimming shortened V by 4 bases and J by 3 bases, and 16 bases separated the two germline ends. The germline V gene has CDR1 SGHRS and CDR2 YFSETQ. CDR3 sequence: CASSLGGGRHTGELFF. The CDR3 DNA sequence: TGCGCCAGCAGCCTGGGAGGAGGGCGTCACACCGGGGAGCTGTTTTTT.

The chain links TRBV4-2 to TRBJ2-3, with D maybe TRBD2 (5 bases). This CDR3 is 17 amino acids long. V lost 2 bases and J lost 2, with 17 bases in between. In germline, CDR1 is LGHNA, CDR2 YNFKEQ. In DNA, the CDR3 is TGTGCCAGCAGCCAAAAGAAGGACGGCGGGCTCACAGATACGCAGTATTTT. Its translation is CASSQKKDGGLTDTQYF.

The V and J genes are TRBV2 and TRBJ2-5; 7 positions match TRBD2. Per germline, CDR1 SNHLY and CDR2 FYNNEI. This CDR3 is 16 amino acids long. The V and J ends lost 10 bases and 9 bases, in that order; junction bases with no gene match: 23. CDR3 sequence: CATKTGRLAAQVAQYF. CDR3 coding DNA: TGTGCCACCAAAACTGGGAGACTAGCAGCTCAAGTGGCCCAGTACTTC. The variable domain in full, completed from reference TRBV2 and TRBJ2-5, reads EPEVTQTPSHQVTQMGQEVILRCVPISNHLYFYWYRQILGQKVEFLVSFYNNEISEKSEIFDDQFSVERPDGSNFTLKIRSTKLEDSAMYFCATKTGRLAAQVAQYFGPGTRLLVL.

The rearrangement links TRBV6-5 to TRBJ1-4; D is unclear. The CDR3 runs 13 residues. CDR1 and CDR2 from the germline V gene are MNHEY and SVGAGI. Trimming shortened V by 7 bases and J by 7 bases, and 13 bases separated the two germline ends. CDR3 protein: CASTWKGSEKLFF. The CDR3 region has the DNA TGTGCCAGCACTTGGAAAGGGAGTGAAAAACTGTTTTTT.

The CDR3 DNA sequence: TGTGCCAGCAGCTCACTAGCGGGAGCCGATTACAATGAGCAGTTCTTC. This gives the protein CASSSLAGADYNEQFF. The chain has TRBV7-9 and TRBJ2-1, with TRBD2 matching over 11 bases. This CDR3 spans 16 amino acids. The germline V gene encodes CDR1 SEHNR and CDR2 FQNEAQ (reference sequence). V dropped 4 bases and J dropped 4; count of bases not matched to a gene: 6.

The chain employs TRBV5-6 and TRBJ2-2, with D possibly being TRBD1 (6 bases). The CDR3 sequence is 16 residues long. Germline V CDR1 and CDR2: SGHDT, YYEEEE. V shed 4 bases and J shed 7 bases, with 20 bases lying between them. The chain's CDR3 is CASSPRSNRVVGELFF. The CDR3 DNA reads TGTGCCAGCAGCCCCAGGTCTAACAGGGTTGTCGGGGAGCTGTTTTTT.

The J gene is TRBJ2-1, the V gene TRBV7-3; 8 nucleotides match TRBD2. CDR1 is SGHTA, CDR2 FQGTGA, per germline. The CDR3 sequence is 15 residues long. The ends lost 2 bases at V and 5 bases at J; junction bases unmatched: 5. CDR3 loop: CASSLQAGANNEQFF. CDR3 nucleotides: TGTGCCAGCAGCTTACAAGCGGGAGCAAACAATGAGCAGTTCTTC.

This clone was observed once. This rearrangement joins TRBV6-5 to TRBJ2-2; the D is unclear. The CDR3 consists of 12 residues. CDR1 and CDR2 from the germline V gene are MNHEY and SVGAGI. V lost 2 bases and J lost 5, with 3 bases in between. CDR3 protein: CASSYRTGELFF. CDR3 sequence (DNA): TGTGCCAGCAGTTACCGGACCGGGGAGCTGTTTTTT.

This sequence joins TRBV11-1 and TRBJ1-4; D might be TRBD1 (5 bases). V lost 3 bases to trimming and J lost 7 bases, with 12 bases between them. The CDR3 contains 14 residues. The V gene's germline CDR1 is SGHAT and CDR2 FQDESV (reference sequence). The CDR3 DNA is TGTGCCAGCAGCTTCGGGACGGGAGGTGAAAAACTGTTTTTT. Encoded protein: CASSFGTGGEKLFF. Full variable domain (rest looked up from reference TRBV11-1 and TRBJ1-4): EAEVAQSPRYKITEKSQAVAFWCDPISGHATLYWYRQILGQGPELLVQFQDESVVDDSQLPKDRFSAERLKGVDSTLKIQPAELGDSAMYLCASSFGTGGEKLFFGSGTQLSVL.

The rearrangement joins TRBV18 to TRBJ1-1; D ambiguous. Germline V lookup: CDR1 KGHSH, CDR2 LQKENI. V gave up 4 bases and J gave up 3 bases, with 18 bases separating them. The CDR3 runs 16 residues. CDR3 amino acids: CASSLHDAGTDTEAFF. CDR3 sequence (DNA): TGTGCCAGCTCACTTCACGACGCGGGTACGGACACTGAAGCTTTCTTT.

Here the CDR3 DNA reads TGTGCCAGCTCACCCCTCCCGAGAGGGGAGACCCAGTACTTC. Its protein is CASSPLPRGETQYF. The V gene is TRBV18, the J gene TRBJ2-5, with TRBD2 as a possible D gene (5 bases). Germline assignment: CDR1 KGHSH and CDR2 LQKENI. Trimming shortened V by 3 bases and J by 5 bases, and 13 bases separated the two germline ends. The CDR3 is made up of 14 amino acids.

The CDR3 is CAISAFNSHNSYEQYF. The CDR3 DNA is TGTGCCATCAGCGCCTTTAACAGCCACAACTCCTACGAGCAGTACTTC. The rearrangement links TRBV10-3 to TRBJ2-7; D unresolved. This CDR3 is built from 16 residues. Between the trimmed V and J ends, which lost 6 bases and 0 bases, there was a span of 18 bases. Germline V CDR1 and CDR2: ENHRY, SYGVKD.

V usage is TRBV7-9 and J usage is TRBJ2-7; D is uncertain. V was cut by 2 bases and J by 2 bases, with 13 bases left in between. There are 15 residues in the CDR3. Germline-derived CDR1 and CDR2 are SEHNR and FQNEAQ (reference sequence). CDR3 nucleotides: TGTGCCAGCAGCTTAAGCCCCTCAATTACCTACGAGCAGTACTTC. Its protein product is CASSLSPSITYEQYF.

The rearrangement uses TRBV10-2 and TRBJ2-3; D remains ambiguous. The CDR3 extends over 14 amino acids. The germline CDR1 and CDR2 sequences are WSHSY and SAAADI. The germline V and J ends were trimmed by 1 base and 3 bases, with 8 bases remaining between them. CDR3 region: CASSELAATDTQYF. In nucleotides, the CDR3 is TGCGCCAGCAGTGAGTTGGCGGCGACAGATACGCAGTATTTT.

V gene TRBV27 combines with J gene TRBJ1-2; 7 nucleotides match TRBD1. CDR3 length equals 15 residues. CDR1 is MNHEY, CDR2 SMNVEV, per germline (reference sequence). Unmatched junction bases numbered 8, after V lost 3 bases and J lost 4 bases. The CDR3 DNA follows: TGTGCCAGCAGTTTTGCAGGGGGAGACTTCTATGGCTACACCTTC. This sequence encodes CASSFAGGDFYGYTF.

The gene calls are TRBV5-5 and TRBJ2-7; 10 bases fit TRBD1. CDR1 is SGHKS and CDR2 is YYEKEE in the germline V gene (reference sequence). The CDR3 sequence is 15 residues long. V lost 5 bases, J lost 7 bases, and 12 bases stayed unmatched. The CDR3 sequence is CASRRKGQGVKEQYF. The CDR3, as DNA: TGTGCCAGCAGGAGAAAAGGACAGGGGGTGAAGGAGCAGTACTTC.

V and J are TRBV5-1 and TRBJ1-1, with a weak D call TRBD1 (6 bases). The CDR3 is 15 residues long. Trimming took off 0 bases at V and 0 bases at J, with 9 bases between the two ends. Germline lookup yields CDR1 SGHRS and CDR2 YFSETQ. CDR3 nucleotide sequence: TGCGCCAGCAGCTTGGAAGGGGGAGTGAACACTGAAGCTTTCTTT. Its protein is CASSLEGGVNTEAFF.